The clone carrying this TCR beta chain was seen only a few times. Its specificity is unknown. These data originate in a study of blood T cells in healthy people across ages. Notes on the study in general: It was held that the diversity estimates obtained from one million T cells were underestimates. CMV status of donors was not determined, possibly confounding expanded clonotype changes.

A second about 7 to 11 cycle PCR used barcoded and J-beta primers. Every sample produced at least 2.5 million CDR3-containing paired-end reads. Using its own MiXCR run on the 5' RACE reads, TCRdb lists one record per CDR3 protein. The sample has about 680,000 distinct CDR3 sequences, around 48% seen once. This clonotype originated in a woman aged 60 to 75 in good health. Specimen: blood.

For the CDR3, the DNA is TGCAGTGCTACAGGGACTCTAAGGGGGTCCCTCTACGAGCAGTACTTC. Its protein product is CSATGTLRGSLYEQYF. The genes are TRBV20-1 and TRBJ2-7; either TRBD1 or TRBD2 may supply D (6 bases each). The CDR3 has 16 residues. The V and J ends lost 4 bases and 3 bases respectively, with 22 bases between them. From germline, CDR1 is DFQATT and CDR2 SNEGSKA (reference sequence).